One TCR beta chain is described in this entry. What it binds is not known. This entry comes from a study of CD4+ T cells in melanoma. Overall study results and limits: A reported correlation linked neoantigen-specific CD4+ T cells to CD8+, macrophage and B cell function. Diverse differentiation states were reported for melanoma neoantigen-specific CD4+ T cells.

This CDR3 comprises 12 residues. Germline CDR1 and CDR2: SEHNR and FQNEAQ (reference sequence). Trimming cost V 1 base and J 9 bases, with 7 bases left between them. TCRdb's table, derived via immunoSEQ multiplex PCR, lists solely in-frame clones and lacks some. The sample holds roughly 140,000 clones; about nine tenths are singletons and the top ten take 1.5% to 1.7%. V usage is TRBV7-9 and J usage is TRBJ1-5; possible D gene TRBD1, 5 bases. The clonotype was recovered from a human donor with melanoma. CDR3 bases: TGTGCCAGCAGCTTAGGTCAGGGGCCCCAGCATTTT. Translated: CASSLGQGPQHF.